The 13 T cell receptor beta chains below were found in one sample sequenced in a study of shared clonotypes between healthy human individuals. Profiling relied on immunoSEQ multiplex PCR, and the TCRdb table lists in-frame clones only, not all of them. The repertoire holds roughly 2.5 million clones, with around 94% as singletons. Sequenced: naive CD4+ T cells sorted from blood. Subset specified: CD45RA+ positively selected. The receptor set was obtained from a young man in good health.

This chain connects TRBV29-1 to TRBJ2-6; D might be TRBD2 (6 bases). The CDR3 runs to 14 residues. Trimming took 3 bases from V and 4 from J, leaving 10 bases between them. From germline, CDR1 is SQVTM and CDR2 ANQGSEA. For the CDR3, the DNA is TGCAGCGTTGAGGGGGAGGTGGGGGCCAACGTCCTGACTTTC. This codes for CSVEGEVGANVLTF.

As for this clone: This clone may be a read error of a much larger clone one base away. Other DNA sequences of this sample code for an identical CDR3. The V call is TRBV6-5, the J call TRBJ2-7; 10 positions match TRBD1. Trimming took 6 bases from V and 0 from J; bases not matched to a gene: 5. Germline V gene lookup returns CDR1 MNHEY and CDR2 SVGAGI. The CDR3 is 15 residues long. The CDR3 loop reads CASSYRDRGSYEQYF. DNA for the CDR3: TGTGCCAGCAGCTACCGGGACAGGGGCTCCTACGAGCAGTACTTC.

In this sample, this clone turned up once. The V gene is TRBV5-1, the J gene TRBJ2-1, with TRBD2 matching over 9 bases. J was trimmed by 8 bases and V by 1 base; bases with no gene match: 7. This CDR3 region has 15 residues. Germline CDR1 is SGHRS and CDR2 is YFSETQ. CDR3 loop: CASSLLGGREDEQFF. The CDR3 DNA reads as TGCGCCAGCAGCTTGTTAGGCGGGAGGGAGGATGAGCAGTTCTTC.

This clone was seen a single time. V and J are TRBV7-8 and TRBJ2-5; 10 bases match TRBD2. CDR3 length: 17 residues. The germline gives CDR1 SGHVS, CDR2 FQNEAQ. Germline trimming cut 3 bases from V and 1 base from J; bases unmatched to any gene: 8. CDR3 coding DNA: TGTGCCAGCAGCTTGTCTCCGGGACTAGCGATCCAAGAGACCCAGTACTTC. Translation gives CASSLSPGLAIQETQYF.

The chain carries TRBV5-6 and TRBJ2-7; possible D gene TRBD1, 6 bases. This CDR3 contains 16 residues. Germline CDR1 SGHDT, CDR2 YYEEEE. Between the trimmed V and J ends, which lost 4 bases and 4 bases, there was a span of 21 bases. CDR3 sequence (DNA): TGTGCCAGCAGCCCGTTGCTCCGGGACATATCATACGAGCAGTACTTC. Amino acids: CASSPLLRDISYEQYF.

The rearrangement uses TRBV2 and TRBJ1-4; TRBD1 matches at 7 bases. Per the germline V gene, CDR1 is SNHLY and CDR2 is FYNNEI. The CDR3 consists of 14 residues. Trimming took 2 bases from V and 8 from J; bases not matched to a gene: 5. CDR3 loop: CASSEQGGPEKLFF. The CDR3 region has the DNA TGTGCCAGCAGTGAACAGGGGGGGCCCGAAAAACTGTTTTTT.

Only one count was recorded for this clone. The CDR3 region has the DNA TGCGCCAGTCTCAGGGCTAACCCTAGCACAGATACGCAGTATTTT. Its protein is CASLRANPSTDTQYF. The chain carries TRBV5-1 and TRBJ2-3; the D gene is possibly TRBD1 (5 bases). V lost 8 bases, J lost 0 bases, and 16 bases lay in between. The V gene's germline CDR1 is SGHRS and CDR2 YFSETQ. The CDR3 totals 15 residues.

The V and J genes are TRBV6-1 and TRBJ1-2; D is uncertain. This CDR3 region has 14 residues. Trimming shortened V by 2 bases and J by 8 bases, and 15 bases separated the two germline ends. The germline CDR1 and CDR2 sequences are MNHNS and SASEGT. CDR3 sequence: CASSETQVNRGYTF. The CDR3 region has the DNA TGTGCCAGCAGTGAAACGCAGGTTAATAGAGGCTACACCTTC.

Here the CDR3 DNA reads TGTGCCAGCAGCTTGGCCCTGACTAGCAGCTCCTACGAGCAGTACTTC. Its translation: CASSLALTSSSYEQYF. The V and J genes are TRBV5-6 and TRBJ2-7; 7 bases fit TRBD2. This CDR3 region has 16 residues. V lost 0 bases and J lost 0; bases outside the gene matches: 6. Per germline, CDR1 SGHDT and CDR2 YYEEEE.

CDR3 DNA sequence: TGTGCCAGCAGTTTGGGACAGGGGTTTAGCAATCAGCCCCAGCATTTT. This encodes CASSLGQGFSNQPQHF. V and J are TRBV28 and TRBJ1-5; 10 bases align to TRBD1. The germline CDR1 and CDR2 sequences are MDHEN and SYDVKM. The V gene end was trimmed by 3 bases and the J gene end by 0 bases; junction bases not matched to a gene: 2. The CDR3 has 16 amino acids. Variable domain in full (rest from reference TRBV28 and TRBJ1-5): DVKVTQSSRYLVKRTGEKVFLECVQDMDHENMFWYRQDPGLGLRLIYFSYDVKMKEKGDIPEGYSVSREKKERFSLILESASTNQTSMYLCASSLGQGFSNQPQHFGDGTRLSIL.

The J gene is TRBJ1-1, the V gene TRBV5-6; D is unclear. V lost 0 bases to trimming and J lost 7 bases, with 10 bases between them. This CDR3 has 13 residues. CDR1 SGHDT and CDR2 YYEEEE come from the germline V gene. CDR3: CASSLAGLGEAFF. CDR3 nucleotide sequence: TGTGCCAGCAGCTTGGCTGGATTAGGTGAAGCTTTCTTT.

The chain recombines TRBV28 with TRBJ2-5, with D maybe TRBD2 (6 bases). V lost 6 bases to trimming and J lost 4 bases, with 12 bases between them. Germline lookup yields CDR1 MDHEN and CDR2 SYDVKM. The CDR3 consists of 13 residues. The chain's CDR3 is CASSVLGGETQYF. In DNA form, the CDR3 reads TGTGCCAGCAGCGTTCTGGGGGGAGAGACCCAGTACTTC.

The rearrangement links TRBV6-1 to TRBJ2-5; unclear D gene. The CDR3 runs 13 residues. Trimming pared 6 bases from V and 1 base from J, leaving 9 bases between. Germline CDR1 is MNHNS and CDR2 is SASEGT. The CDR3 nucleotides read TGTGCCAGCAGGAGTATGGCCCAAGAGACCCAGTACTTC. Translated, it gives CASRSMAQETQYF.